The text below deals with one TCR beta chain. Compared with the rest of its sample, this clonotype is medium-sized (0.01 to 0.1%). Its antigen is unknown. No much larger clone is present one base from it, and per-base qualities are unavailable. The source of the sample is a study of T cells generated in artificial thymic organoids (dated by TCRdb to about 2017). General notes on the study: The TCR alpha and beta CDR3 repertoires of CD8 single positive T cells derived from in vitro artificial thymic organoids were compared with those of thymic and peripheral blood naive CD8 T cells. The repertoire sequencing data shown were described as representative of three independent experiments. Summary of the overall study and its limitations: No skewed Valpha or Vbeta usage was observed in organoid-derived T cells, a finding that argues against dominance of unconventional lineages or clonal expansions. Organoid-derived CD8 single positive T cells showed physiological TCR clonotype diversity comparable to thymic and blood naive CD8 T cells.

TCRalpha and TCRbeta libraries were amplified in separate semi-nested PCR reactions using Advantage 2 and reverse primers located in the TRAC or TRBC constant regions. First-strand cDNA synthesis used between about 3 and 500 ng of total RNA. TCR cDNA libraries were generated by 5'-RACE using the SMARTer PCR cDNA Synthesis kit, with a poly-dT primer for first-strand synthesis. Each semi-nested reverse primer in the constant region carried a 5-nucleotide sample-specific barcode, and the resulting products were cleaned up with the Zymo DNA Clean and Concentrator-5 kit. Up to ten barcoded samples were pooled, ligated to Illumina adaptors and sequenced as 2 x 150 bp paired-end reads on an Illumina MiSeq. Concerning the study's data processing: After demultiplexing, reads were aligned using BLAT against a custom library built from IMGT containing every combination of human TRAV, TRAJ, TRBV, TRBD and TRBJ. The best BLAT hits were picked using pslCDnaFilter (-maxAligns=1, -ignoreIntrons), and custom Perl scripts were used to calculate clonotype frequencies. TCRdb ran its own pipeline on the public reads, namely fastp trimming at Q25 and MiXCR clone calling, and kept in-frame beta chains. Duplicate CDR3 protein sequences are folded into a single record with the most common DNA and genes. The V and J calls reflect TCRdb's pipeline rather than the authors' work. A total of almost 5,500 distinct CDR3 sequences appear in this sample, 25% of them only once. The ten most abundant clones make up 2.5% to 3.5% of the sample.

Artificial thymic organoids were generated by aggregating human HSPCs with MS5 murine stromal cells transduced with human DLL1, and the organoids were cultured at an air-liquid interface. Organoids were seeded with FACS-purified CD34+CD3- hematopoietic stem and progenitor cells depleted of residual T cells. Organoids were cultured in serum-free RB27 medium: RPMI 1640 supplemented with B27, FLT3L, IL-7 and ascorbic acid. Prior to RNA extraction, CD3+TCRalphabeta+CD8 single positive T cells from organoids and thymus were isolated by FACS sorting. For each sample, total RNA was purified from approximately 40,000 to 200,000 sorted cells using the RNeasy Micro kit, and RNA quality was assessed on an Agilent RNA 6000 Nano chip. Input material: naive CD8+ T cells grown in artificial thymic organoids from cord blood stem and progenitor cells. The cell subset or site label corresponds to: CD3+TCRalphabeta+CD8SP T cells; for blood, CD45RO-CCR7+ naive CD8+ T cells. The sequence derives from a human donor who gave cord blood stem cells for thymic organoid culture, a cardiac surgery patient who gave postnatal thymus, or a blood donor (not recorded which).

The CDR3 here reads CASSLPPGMNTEAFF. The DNA reads as follows: TGTGCCAGCAGCTTACCCCCGGGGATGAACACTGAAGCTTTCTTT. The sequence joins TRBV7-4 to TRBJ1-1, with no reliable assignment of the D segment. V sheds 2 bases and J sheds 0 bases, leaving 10 bases between their ends. The CDR3 numbers 15 residues from cysteine through phenylalanine. The read is trimmed to its CDR3 DNA, 45 bases read in frame from base 1. The germline V gene provides CDR1 SGHVT and CDR2 SQSDAQ.